Listed below are T cell receptor beta chains from one sample, sequenced in a study of long-term antiretroviral therapy in people with HIV. Method: immunoSEQ multiplex PCR; TCRdb's copy keeps in-frame clones and lacks some. The sample has around 35,000 clones; around 97% are singletons. The starting material was unsorted PBMCs, obtained 6.9 years after starting antiretroviral therapy. All receptors come from a man younger than 45 with HIV. CDR3s include the opening cysteine and the closing phenylalanine or tryptophan. A D gene is named only where the DNA matches it firmly. Clone sizes are given selectively: once, few, many, or a class where the clone is expanded.

v_call	j_call	clone_size	d_call	cdr3_length	cdr3_aa
TRBV7-3	TRBJ2-4	-	-	21	CASSYPAYYQAGELAKNIQYF
TRBV28	TRBJ2-7	-	-	13	CASSSPGKYEQYF
TRBV14	TRBJ1-2	-	-	14	CASSPLSRGHGYTF
TRBV19	TRBJ2-2	-	-	15	CASSRTGTYTGELFF
TRBV19	TRBJ2-7	-	-	14	CATRERPRSEEQYF
TRBV5-1	TRBJ2-3	-	-	14	CASSLVALADTQYF
TRBV5-1	TRBJ2-7	-	-	17	CASSFRASRGNLYEQYF
TRBV6-4	TRBJ1-1	-	-	15	CASSDSSEGDTEAFF
TRBV10-3	TRBJ2-5	-	-	12	CATRRQEETQYF
TRBV30	TRBJ2-7	-	-	13	CAWSRAGYHEQYF
TRBV7-8	TRBJ2-3	-	-	15	CASSLVLVPRDTQYF
TRBV4-3	TRBJ2-7	-	TRBD2	17	CASSQYLAGGPDHEQYF
TRBV7-2	TRBJ1-4	-	TRBD1	16	CASSQTQGAANEKLFF
TRBV7-9	TRBJ2-2	-	TRBD2	18	CASSSWTSGRKKAGELFF
TRBV7-8	TRBJ1-1	-	-	14	CASSPGTQNTEAFF
TRBV7-2	TRBJ1-6	few	-	14	CASSFRRERAPLHF
TRBV7-2	TRBJ2-2	once	TRBD1	15	CASSRQGRNTGELFF
TRBV19	TRBJ2-7	-	-	12	CASSQQGPEQYF
TRBV21-1	TRBJ2-7	once	-	15	CASRKVGGDYYEQYF
TRBV5-6	TRBJ1-2	-	-	14	CASSFTGAWYGYTF
TRBV7-9	TRBJ1-1	once	-	13	CASVLGVNTEAFF
TRBV18	TRBJ2-2	-	-	16	CASSPAQAVYTGELFF
TRBV5-1	TRBJ1-4	-	-	16	CASSLGSSGGSEKLFF
TRBV6-6	TRBJ2-3	-	TRBD2	15	CASSYQIAGGLAQYF
TRBV2	TRBJ2-7	-	TRBD1	13	CASSSGTGLEQYF
TRBV5-1	TRBJ1-4	-	-	15	CASSLNVGAGEKLFF
TRBV4-1	TRBJ1-6	-	-	13	CASSQDRDSPLHF
TRBV6-4	TRBJ2-1	-	TRBD2	14	CASSDPGGLVEQFF
TRBV7-8	TRBJ2-1	-	-	17	CASSLGGSRGPYNEQFF
TRBV12-5	TRBJ2-2	-	TRBD2	21	CASGLRASGRVLPTNTGELFF
TRBV12-5	TRBJ1-4	-	-	12	CASALEGEKLFF
TRBV4-2	TRBJ2-2	-	-	16	CASSQGGWGVTGELFF
TRBV30	TRBJ1-1	-	-	13	CAWSVLGELEAFF
TRBV18	TRBJ2-7	once	-	14	CASSRETVSDEQYF
TRBV15	TRBJ2-3	-	TRBD2	17	CATSSTLAGGSTDTQYF
TRBV2	TRBJ1-2	-	TRBD1	14	CASSEMTGGYGYTF
TRBV9	TRBJ2-7	-	-	14	CASSVHPKGDEQYF
TRBV27	TRBJ2-1	-	-	11	CASSLSGEQFF
TRBV7-3	TRBJ2-3	-	-	15	CASSLNGGSTDTQYF
TRBV2	TRBJ1-2	once	-	16	CASSDQAGGRNYGYTF
TRBV5-4	TRBJ2-3	-	-	15	CASSRGLDDTDTQYF
TRBV9	TRBJ2-2	-	-	14	CASSVVAGSGELFF
TRBV2	TRBJ2-7	once	-	14	CASSERAGTYEQYF
TRBV4-3	TRBJ2-2	-	-	15	CASSQGLAPTGELFF
TRBV7-6	TRBJ2-7	-	-	15	CASSTLPGVSYEQYF
TRBV5-1	TRBJ2-4	-	-	16	CASSTQGLGAKNIQYF
TRBV6-1	TRBJ1-5	-	-	14	CASSPPGVGQPQHF
TRBV7-3	TRBJ2-5	-	-	13	CASSLSRYETQYF
TRBV4-2	TRBJ1-4	-	-	15	CASSETEDTNEKLFF
TRBV9	TRBJ2-7	-	-	13	CASSSPLRLEQYF
TRBV19	TRBJ2-3	-	-	14	CASSSGGGTDTQYF
TRBV6-6	TRBJ2-5	-	-	15	CASSTLIGGRETQYF
TRBV30	TRBJ1-2	-	-	10	CAASVRFYTF
TRBV19	TRBJ2-1	-	TRBD2	18	CASSTRATGTSGYNEQFF
TRBV6-5	TRBJ2-3	large	-	15	CASSYSGGAGDTQYF